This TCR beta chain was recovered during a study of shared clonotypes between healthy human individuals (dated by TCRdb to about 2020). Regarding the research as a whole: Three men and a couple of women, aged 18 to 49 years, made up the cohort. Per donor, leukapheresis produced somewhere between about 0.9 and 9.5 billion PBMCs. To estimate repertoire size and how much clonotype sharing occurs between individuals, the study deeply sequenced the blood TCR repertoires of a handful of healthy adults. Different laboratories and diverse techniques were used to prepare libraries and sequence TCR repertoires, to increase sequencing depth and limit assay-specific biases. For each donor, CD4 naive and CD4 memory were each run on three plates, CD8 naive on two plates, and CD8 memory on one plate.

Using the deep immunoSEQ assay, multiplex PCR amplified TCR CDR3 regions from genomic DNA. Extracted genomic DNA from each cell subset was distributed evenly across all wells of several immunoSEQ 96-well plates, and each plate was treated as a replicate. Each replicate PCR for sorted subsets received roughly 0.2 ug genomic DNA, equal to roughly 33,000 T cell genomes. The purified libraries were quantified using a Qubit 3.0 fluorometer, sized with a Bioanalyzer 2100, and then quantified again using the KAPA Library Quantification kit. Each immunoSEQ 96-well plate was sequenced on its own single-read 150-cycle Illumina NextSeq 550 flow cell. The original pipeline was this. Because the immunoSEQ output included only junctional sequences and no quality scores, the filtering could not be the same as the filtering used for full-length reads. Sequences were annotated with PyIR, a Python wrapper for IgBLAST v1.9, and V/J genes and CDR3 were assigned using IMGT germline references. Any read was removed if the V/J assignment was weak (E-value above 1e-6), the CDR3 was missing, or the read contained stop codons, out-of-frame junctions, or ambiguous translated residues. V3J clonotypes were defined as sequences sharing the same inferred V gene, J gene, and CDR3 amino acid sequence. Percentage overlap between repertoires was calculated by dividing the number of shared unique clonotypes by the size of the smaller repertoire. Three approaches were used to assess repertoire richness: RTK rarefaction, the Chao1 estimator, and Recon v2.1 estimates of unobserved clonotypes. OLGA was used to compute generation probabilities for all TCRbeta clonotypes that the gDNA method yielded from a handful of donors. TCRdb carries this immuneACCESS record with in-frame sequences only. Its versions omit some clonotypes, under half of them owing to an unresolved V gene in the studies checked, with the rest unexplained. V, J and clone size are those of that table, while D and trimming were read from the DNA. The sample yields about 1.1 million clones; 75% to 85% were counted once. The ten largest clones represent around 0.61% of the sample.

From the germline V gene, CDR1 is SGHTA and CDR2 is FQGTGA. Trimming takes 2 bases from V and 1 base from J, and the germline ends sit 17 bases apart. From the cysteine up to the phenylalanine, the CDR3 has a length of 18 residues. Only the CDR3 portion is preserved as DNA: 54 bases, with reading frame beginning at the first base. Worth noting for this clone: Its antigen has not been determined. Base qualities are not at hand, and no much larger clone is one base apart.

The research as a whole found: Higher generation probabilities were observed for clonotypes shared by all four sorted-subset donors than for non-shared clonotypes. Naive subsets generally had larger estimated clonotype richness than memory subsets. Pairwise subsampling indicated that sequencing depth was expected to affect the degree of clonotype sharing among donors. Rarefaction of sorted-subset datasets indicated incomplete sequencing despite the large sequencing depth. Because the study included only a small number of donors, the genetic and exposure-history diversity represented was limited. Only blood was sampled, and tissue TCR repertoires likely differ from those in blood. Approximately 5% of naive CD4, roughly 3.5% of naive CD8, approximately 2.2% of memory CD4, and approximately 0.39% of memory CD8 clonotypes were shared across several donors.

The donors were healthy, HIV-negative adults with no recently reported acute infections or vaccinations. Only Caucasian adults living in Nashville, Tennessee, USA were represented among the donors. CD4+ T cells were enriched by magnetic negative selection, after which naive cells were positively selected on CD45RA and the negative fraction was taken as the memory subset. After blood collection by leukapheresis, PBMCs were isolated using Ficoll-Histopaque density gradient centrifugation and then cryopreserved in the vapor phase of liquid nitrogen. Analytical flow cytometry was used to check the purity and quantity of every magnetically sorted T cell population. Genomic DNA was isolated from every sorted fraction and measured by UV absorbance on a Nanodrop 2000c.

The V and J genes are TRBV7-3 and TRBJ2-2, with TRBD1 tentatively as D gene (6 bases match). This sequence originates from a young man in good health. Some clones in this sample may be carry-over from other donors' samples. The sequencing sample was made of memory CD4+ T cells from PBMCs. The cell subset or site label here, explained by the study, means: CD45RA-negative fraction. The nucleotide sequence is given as TGTGCCAGCAGCTTATTCCCCTACCCGGGACAGAACACCGGGGAGCTGTTTTTT. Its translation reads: CASSLFPYPGQNTGELFF.